The text below deals with one T cell receptor beta chain. Its target is unknown. This sample was taken from a study of T-cell reconstitution after alpha-beta-depleted transplantation in children. Whole-study findings and limits: Approximately two months post-transplant, alpha-beta T cells reportedly originated from several hundred expanded graft clones.

Germline values: CDR1 MNHEY, CDR2 SMNVEV (reference sequence). V lost 3 bases and J lost 4, with 12 bases in between. The CDR3 totals 14 residues. Unique molecular identifiers were incorporated when the TCRbeta library was constructed. TCRdb re-analysed the PCR reads in MiXCR, keeping a single row per CDR3 protein. This table holds around 130,000 distinct CDR3 sequences, roughly 10% found once. The chain carries TRBV27 and TRBJ1-2; D remains ambiguous. The sample here was PBMCs, mostly from graft donor cells, taken 180 days after TCRalphabeta/CD19-depleted stem cell transplant. This sequence originates from a girl under three years old who had a stem cell transplant for combined immunodeficiency, so the T cells may come from the graft donor. The CDR3, as DNA: TGTGCCAGCAGTTTTGGCGGGGAGGGCTATGGCTACACCTTC. Protein product: CASSFGGEGYGYTF.